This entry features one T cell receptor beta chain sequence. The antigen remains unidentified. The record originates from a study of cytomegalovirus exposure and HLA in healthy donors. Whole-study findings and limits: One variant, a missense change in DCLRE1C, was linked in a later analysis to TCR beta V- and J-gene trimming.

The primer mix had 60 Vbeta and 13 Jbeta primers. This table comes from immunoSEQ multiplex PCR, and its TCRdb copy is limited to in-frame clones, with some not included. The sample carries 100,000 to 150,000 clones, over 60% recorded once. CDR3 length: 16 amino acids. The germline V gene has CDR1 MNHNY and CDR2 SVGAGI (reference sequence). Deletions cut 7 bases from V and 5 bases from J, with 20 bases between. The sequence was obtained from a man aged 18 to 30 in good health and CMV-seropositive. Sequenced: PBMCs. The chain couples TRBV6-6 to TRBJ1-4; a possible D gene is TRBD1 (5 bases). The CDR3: CASTPIRDGLNEKLFF. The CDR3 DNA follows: TGTGCCAGCACCCCGATCCGGGACGGACTAAATGAAAAACTGTTTTTT.